The 8 T cell receptor beta chains below were found in one sample sequenced in a study of cytomegalovirus exposure and HLA in healthy donors. The PCR made use of 60 Vbeta and 13 Jbeta primers. Data came from immunoSEQ multiplex PCR; TCRdb stores just in-frame clones and leaves some out. The ten top clones account for roughly 6.7%, within a sample of roughly 190,000 clones. The sample comprised PBMCs. These TCRs come from a man aged 25-45 years in good health and CMV-seronegative.

The V call is TRBV4-3, the J call TRBJ1-2, with D possibly being TRBD1 (6 bases). This CDR3 has 18 residues. Trimming cost V 4 bases and J 0 bases, with 21 bases left between them. Per germline, CDR1 LGHNA and CDR2 YSLEER. The chain's CDR3 is CASSLSLQWDTANYGYTF. In nucleotides, the CDR3 is TGCGCCAGCAGCCTCAGCCTTCAATGGGACACCGCTAACTATGGCTACACCTTC.

The chain couples TRBV4-1 to TRBJ2-7; 9 bases are shared with TRBD1. The trim removed 0 bases at V and 3 bases at J, leaving 3 bases unmatched. The germline V gene encodes CDR1 MGHRA and CDR2 YSYEKL. The CDR3 runs to 15 residues. Written as DNA, the CDR3 is TGCGCCAGCAGCCAAGATTCGGACAGGGGCTACGAGCAGTACTTC. Translated: CASSQDSDRGYEQYF.

The chain combines TRBV9 with TRBJ1-2, with 9 positions matching TRBD1. This CDR3 contains 14 residues. The J segment lost 8 bases and the V segment lost 4 bases, leaving 9 bases of the junction unmatched. CDR1 is SGDLS, CDR2 YYNGEE, per germline. The chain's CDR3 is CASSSWGQGYGYTF. The CDR3 bases are TGTGCCAGCAGCTCCTGGGGACAGGGATACGGCTACACCTTC.

Comment on this clone: A junction boundary mismatches the germline segment, possibly from a read error. This chain joins TRBV5-1 and TRBJ2-7; 10 bases fit TRBD1. Looked up from germline, CDR1 is SGHRS and CDR2 is YFSETQ. This CDR3 contains 15 residues. The CDR3 region has the DNA TGCGCCAGCAGCTTTGGGACAGGGGTATCCTGCGAGCAGTACTTC. Translation: CASSFGTGVSCEQYF.

V usage is TRBV6-5 and J usage is TRBJ1-1; a possible D gene is TRBD1 (5 bases). CDR3 length equals 16 residues. V lost 2 bases and J 5 bases, leaving 18 bases between the germline ends. Germline V gene lookup returns CDR1 MNHEY and CDR2 SVGAGI. The CDR3 sequence: CASSYRQTQGSTEAFF. The CDR3 DNA reads as TGTGCCAGCAGTTACCGCCAAACCCAGGGTAGTACTGAAGCTTTCTTT.

In DNA, the CDR3 is TGTGCCAGCAGTGTGGGGACAGGGGGGTTCGGGAGCTCCTACGAGCAGTACTTC. This encodes CASSVGTGGFGSSYEQYF. The chain recombines TRBV2 with TRBJ2-7; 11 bases line up with TRBD1. V lost 4 bases and J lost 0; bases outside the gene matches: 11. Germline lookup yields CDR1 SNHLY and CDR2 FYNNEI. The CDR3 length is 18 residues.

Details on this clone: The same CDR3 also results from other DNA sequences found in this sample. This chain links TRBV28 with TRBJ1-4; D call uncertain. The CDR3 has 12 amino acids. From germline, CDR1 is MDHEN and CDR2 SYDVKM. Trimming pared 5 bases from V and 8 bases from J, leaving 9 bases between. DNA of the CDR3: TGTGCCAGCAGTGAAAAGCGAGAAAAACTGTTTTTT. This codes for CASSEKREKLFF.

The CDR3 protein is CASRDRGFKDQPQHF. Here the CDR3 DNA reads TGTGCCAGCAGAGATCGGGGGTTTAAGGATCAGCCCCAGCATTTT. The chain has TRBV28 and TRBJ1-5; possible D gene TRBD1, 5 bases. Germline CDR1 and CDR2: MDHEN and SYDVKM. Trimming pared 6 bases from V and 5 bases from J, leaving 17 bases between. The CDR3 extends over 15 amino acids.